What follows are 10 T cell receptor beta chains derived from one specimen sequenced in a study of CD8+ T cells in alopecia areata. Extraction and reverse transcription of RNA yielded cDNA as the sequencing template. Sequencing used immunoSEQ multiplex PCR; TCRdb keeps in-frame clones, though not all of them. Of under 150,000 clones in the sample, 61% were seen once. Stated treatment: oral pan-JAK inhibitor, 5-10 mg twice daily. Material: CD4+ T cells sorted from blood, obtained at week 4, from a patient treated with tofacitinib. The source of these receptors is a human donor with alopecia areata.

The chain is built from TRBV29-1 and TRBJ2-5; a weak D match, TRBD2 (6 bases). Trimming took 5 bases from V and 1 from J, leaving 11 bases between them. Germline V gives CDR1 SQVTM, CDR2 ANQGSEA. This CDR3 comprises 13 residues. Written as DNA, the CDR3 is TGCAGCGTTTGGGGGACTGGCCAAGAGACCCAGTACTTC. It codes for CSVWGTGQETQYF. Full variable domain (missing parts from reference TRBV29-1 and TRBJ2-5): SAVISQKPSRDICQRGTSLTIQCQVDSQVTMMFWYRQQPGQSLTLIATANQGSEATYESGFVIDKFPISRPNLTFSTLTVSNMSPEDSSIYLCSVWGTGQETQYFGPGTRLLVL.

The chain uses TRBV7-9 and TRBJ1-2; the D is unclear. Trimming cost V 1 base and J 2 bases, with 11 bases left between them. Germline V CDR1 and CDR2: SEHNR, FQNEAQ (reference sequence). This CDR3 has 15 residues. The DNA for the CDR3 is TGTGCCAGCAGCTTAGTTCGCGACAACAACTATGGCTACACCTTC. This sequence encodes CASSLVRDNNYGYTF. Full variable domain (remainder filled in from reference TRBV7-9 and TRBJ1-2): DTGVSQNPRHKITKRGQNVTFRCDPISEHNRLYWYRQTLGQGPEFLTYFQNEAQLEKSRLLSDRFSAERPKGSFSTLEIQRTEQGDSAMYLCASSLVRDNNYGYTFGSGTRLTVV.

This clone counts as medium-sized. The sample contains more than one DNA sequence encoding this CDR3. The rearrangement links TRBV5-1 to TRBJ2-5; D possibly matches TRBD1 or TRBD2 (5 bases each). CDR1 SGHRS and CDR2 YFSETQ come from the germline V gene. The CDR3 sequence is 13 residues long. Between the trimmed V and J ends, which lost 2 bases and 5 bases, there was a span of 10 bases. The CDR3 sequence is CASSLRGGETQYF. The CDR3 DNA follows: TGCGCCAGCAGCTTAAGGGGCGGGGAGACCCAGTACTTC.

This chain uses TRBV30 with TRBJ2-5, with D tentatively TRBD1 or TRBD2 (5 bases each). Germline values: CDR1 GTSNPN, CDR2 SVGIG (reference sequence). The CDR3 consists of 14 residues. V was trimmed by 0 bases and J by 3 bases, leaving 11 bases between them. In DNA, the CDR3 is TGTGCCTGGAGTGTAGACGGGACGAAAGAGACCCAGTACTTC. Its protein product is CAWSVDGTKETQYF.

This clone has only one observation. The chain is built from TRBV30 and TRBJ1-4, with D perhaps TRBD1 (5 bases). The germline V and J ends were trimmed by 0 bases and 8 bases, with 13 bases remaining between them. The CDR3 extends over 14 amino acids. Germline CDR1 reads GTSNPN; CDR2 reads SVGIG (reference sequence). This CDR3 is CAWSVSRDFEKLFF. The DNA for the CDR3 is TGTGCCTGGAGTGTAAGCAGGGACTTCGAAAAACTGTTTTTT.

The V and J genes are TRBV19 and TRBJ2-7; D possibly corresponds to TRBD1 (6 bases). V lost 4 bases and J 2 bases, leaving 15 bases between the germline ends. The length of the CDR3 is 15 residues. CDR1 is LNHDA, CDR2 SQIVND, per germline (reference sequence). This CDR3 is CASSTQRDTTYEQYF. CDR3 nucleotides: TGTGCCAGTAGTACACAACGGGACACAACCTACGAGCAGTACTTC.

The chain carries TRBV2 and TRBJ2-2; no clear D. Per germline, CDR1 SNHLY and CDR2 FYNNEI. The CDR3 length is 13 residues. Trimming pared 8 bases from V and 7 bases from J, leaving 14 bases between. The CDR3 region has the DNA TGTGCCAGCGGATTTACATGGAACGGGGAGCTGTTTTTT. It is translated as CASGFTWNGELFF.

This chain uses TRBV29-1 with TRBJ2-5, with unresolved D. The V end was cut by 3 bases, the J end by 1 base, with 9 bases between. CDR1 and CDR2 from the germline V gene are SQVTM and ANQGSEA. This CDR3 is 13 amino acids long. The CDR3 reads CSVEQTVQETQYF. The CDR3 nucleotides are TGCAGCGTTGAGCAGACTGTCCAAGAGACCCAGTACTTC.

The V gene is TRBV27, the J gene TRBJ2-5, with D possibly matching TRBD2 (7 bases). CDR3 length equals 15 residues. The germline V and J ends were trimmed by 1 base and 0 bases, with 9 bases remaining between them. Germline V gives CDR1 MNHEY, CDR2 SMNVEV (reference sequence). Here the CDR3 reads CASSLWEGDQETQYF. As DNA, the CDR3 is TGTGCCAGCAGTTTATGGGAGGGGGACCAAGAGACCCAGTACTTC.

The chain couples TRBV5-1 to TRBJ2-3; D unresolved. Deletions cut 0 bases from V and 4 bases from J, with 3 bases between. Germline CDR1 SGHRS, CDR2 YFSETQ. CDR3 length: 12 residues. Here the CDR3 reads CASSLEADTQYF. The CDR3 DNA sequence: TGCGCCAGCAGCTTGGAAGCAGATACGCAGTATTTT.